Listed below are T cell receptor beta chains from one sample, sequenced in a study of blood T cell repertoires in COVID-19. Sequenced by immunoSEQ multiplex PCR; TCRdb stores in-frame clones only, minus some. Found here are fewer than 300,000 clones, 90% of them singletons; the top ten hold roughly 1.1%. Sequencing was done on a sample of PBMCs or T cells enriched from blood (not recorded which). The receptors were gathered from a woman aged 30 to 39 who had recovered from COVID-19. The CDR3 runs from the conserved cysteine through the conserved F or W. D genes are given only for firm matches. Rows give clone size only sometimes, using once, few, many, or a class for an expanded clone.

.	TRBV5-4	few	TRBJ2-1	CASSTERTAKQFF	TGTGCCAGCAGCACCGAGAGGACTGCGAAGCAGTTCTTC
.	TRBV6-1	.	TRBJ2-6	CASSETPQGPRISGANVLTF	TGTGCCAGCAGTGAAACCCCCCAGGGGCCCCGAATCTCTGGGGCCAACGTCCTGACTTTC
.	TRBV25-1	.	TRBJ1-6	CASSESLGLGNSPLHF	TGTGCCAGCAGTGAATCATTAGGACTGGGTAATTCACCCCTCCACTTT
TRBD1	TRBV5-4	.	TRBJ1-2	CASSPAGTGSNYGYTF	TGTGCCAGCAGCCCGGCGGGGACAGGGAGTAACTATGGCTACACCTTC
TRBD1	TRBV6-1	.	TRBJ1-5	CASSERTGRNQPQHF	TGTGCCAGCAGTGAAAGGACAGGACGCAATCAGCCCCAGCATTTT
.	TRBV29-1	.	TRBJ1-5	CSVVAGGVDGPQHF	TGCAGCGTTGTTGCTGGAGGGGTCGATGGGCCCCAGCATTTT
.	TRBV7-8	.	TRBJ1-5	CASSFQGGEQPQHF	TGTGCCAGCAGCTTTCAAGGGGGGGAACAGCCCCAGCATTTT
TRBD2	TRBV11-2	.	TRBJ2-1	CASSVGLGSYNEQFF	TGTGCCAGCAGCGTAGGACTAGGCTCCTACAATGAGCAGTTCTTC
.	TRBV28	.	TRBJ1-2	CASSDLNSGGFYGYTF	TGTGCCAGCAGCGACCTAAACTCGGGAGGCTTCTATGGCTACACCTTC
TRBD2	TRBV19	.	TRBJ2-7	CASSMTSGPYEQYF	TGTGCCAGTAGTATGACTAGCGGCCCCTACGAGCAGTACTTC
TRBD1	TRBV7-8	.	TRBJ1-3	CASSTQGAGGNTIYF	TGTGCCAGCAGCACGCAGGGGGCTGGTGGAAACACCATATATTTT
TRBD1	TRBV6-2/TRBV6-3	.	TRBJ1-5	CASSYPGTGDYGQPQHF	TGTGCCAGCAGTTACCCGGGGACAGGGGATTACGGTCAGCCCCAGCATTTT
.	TRBV18	.	TRBJ1-5	CASSVFSGTPNQPQHF	TGTGCCAGCTCAGTATTCTCCGGGACACCCAATCAGCCCCAGCATTTT
TRBD1	TRBV25-1	.	TRBJ1-5	CASGFSGGGCNQPQHF	TGTGCCAGCGGATTCTCAGGGGGTGGTTGCAATCAGCCCCAGCATTTT
.	TRBV30	.	TRBJ1-4	CARGGATNEKLFF	TGTGCCCGGGGGGGGGCTACTAATGAAAAACTGTTTTTT